This TCR beta chain was captured by sequencing in a study of blood T cells in healthy people across ages. Germline V gene lookup returns CDR1 SGHRS and CDR2 YFSETQ. Germline trimming cut 0 bases from V and 4 bases from J; bases unmatched to any gene: 0. This CDR3 has 14 amino acids. They isolated at least 6 million PBMCs from each sample. It was with a sample-barcoded 5' primer and a J-beta primer mix that a second PCR of roughly 7 to 12 cycles was run. TCRdb analysed the 5' RACE reads with MiXCR anew, one entry per CDR3 protein. Of hundreds of thousands of distinct CDR3 sequences listed, more than 50% are singletons.

The origin of this receptor is a middle-aged man in good health. The sequenced sample was blood. The chain joins TRBV5-1 to TRBJ2-5; 10 positions agree with TRBD2. The CDR3 sequence: CASSLASGRETQYF. The CDR3 DNA follows: TGCGCCAGCAGCTTGGCTAGCGGGAGAGAGACCCAGTACTTC.